This entry describes one T cell receptor (beta chain). The data derive from a study of graft-versus-host responses after intestinal transplantation. In the study overall: Transplantation in recipients was multivisceral, liver-intestinal, or isolated intestinal.

The CDR3 is 13 residues long. V lost 5 bases to trimming and J lost 14 bases, with 16 bases between them. Germline CDR1 is SGHDN and CDR2 is FVKESK. Stimulators, some 200,000 irradiated and violet-dye-labeled cells, were plated with some 200,000 CFSE-labeled responder cells. Upon completion of the reaction, proliferating CFSE-low responders, both CD3+CD4+ and CD3+CD8+, were sorted. Method: immunoSEQ multiplex PCR; TCRdb's copy keeps in-frame clones and lacks some. The table lists fewer than 15,000 clones, around 33% of them singletons. The receptor was isolated from a human patient who received an intestinal transplant. The V gene is TRBV14, the J gene TRBJ1-6; a weak D match, TRBD1 (5 bases). The specimen was alloreactive CD8+ T cells from a mixed lymphocyte reaction culture, collected before intestinal transplant. Subset given: CFSE-low proliferating T cells sorted from approximately 6-day pre-transplant mixed lymphocyte reaction (GvH or HvG direction). CDR3 region: CASSKSPGVSLHF. The CDR3 DNA reads TGTGCCAGCAGCAAATCCCCGGGGGTATCCCTCCACTTT.